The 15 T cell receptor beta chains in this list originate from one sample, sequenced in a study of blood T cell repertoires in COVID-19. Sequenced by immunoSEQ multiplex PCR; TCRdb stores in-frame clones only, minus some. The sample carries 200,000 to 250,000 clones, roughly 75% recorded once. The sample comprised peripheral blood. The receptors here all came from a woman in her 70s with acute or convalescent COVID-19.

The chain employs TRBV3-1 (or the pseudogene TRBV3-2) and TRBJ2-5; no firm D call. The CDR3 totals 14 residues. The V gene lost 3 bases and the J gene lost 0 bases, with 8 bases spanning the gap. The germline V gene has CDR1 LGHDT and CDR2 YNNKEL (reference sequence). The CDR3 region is CASSHTGYQETQYF. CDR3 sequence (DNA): TGTGCCAGCAGCCATACTGGTTACCAAGAGACCCAGTACTTC.

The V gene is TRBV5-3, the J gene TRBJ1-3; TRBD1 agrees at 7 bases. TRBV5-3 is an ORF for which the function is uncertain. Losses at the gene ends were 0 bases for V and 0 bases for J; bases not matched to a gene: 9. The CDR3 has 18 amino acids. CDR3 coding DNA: TGTGCCAGAAGCTTGGTGGGGACAGCGTCCCTCTCTGGAAACACCATATATTTT. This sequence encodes CARSLVGTASLSGNTIYF.

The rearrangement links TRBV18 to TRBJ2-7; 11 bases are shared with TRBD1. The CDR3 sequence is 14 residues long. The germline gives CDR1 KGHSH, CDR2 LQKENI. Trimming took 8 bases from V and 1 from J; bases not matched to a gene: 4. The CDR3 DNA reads TGTGCCAGCCAGGACAGGGGGCATTCCTACGAGCAGTACTTC. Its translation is CASQDRGHSYEQYF.

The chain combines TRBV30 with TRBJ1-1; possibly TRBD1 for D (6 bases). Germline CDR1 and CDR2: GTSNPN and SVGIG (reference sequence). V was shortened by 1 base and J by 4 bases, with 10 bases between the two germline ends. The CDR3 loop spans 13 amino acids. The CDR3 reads CAWSAGGGTEAFF. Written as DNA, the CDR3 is TGTGCCTGGAGTGCGGGGGGCGGCACTGAAGCTTTCTTT.

The CDR3 coding sequence is TGTGCCAGTAGAGGACAGGGGTTAATCGGAGAGACCCAGTACTTC. Encoded protein: CASRGQGLIGETQYF. The chain joins TRBV19 to TRBJ2-5; TRBD1 matches at 9 bases. This CDR3 spans 15 amino acids. J lost 4 bases, V lost 6 bases, and 9 bases had no gene match. The V gene's germline CDR1 is LNHDA and CDR2 SQIVND (reference sequence).

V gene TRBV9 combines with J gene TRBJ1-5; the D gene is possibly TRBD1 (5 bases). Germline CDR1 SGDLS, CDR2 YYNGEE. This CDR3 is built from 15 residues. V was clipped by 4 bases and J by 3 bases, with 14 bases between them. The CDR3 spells CASSPGSRANQPQHF. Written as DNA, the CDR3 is TGTGCCAGCAGCCCAGGGTCCAGGGCCAATCAGCCCCAGCATTTT.

For the CDR3, the DNA is TGTGCCAGCAGCTTGGACTCCCAGCGACGCACAGATACGCAGTATTTT. This sequence encodes CASSLDSQRRTDTQYF. The chain has TRBV5-8 and TRBJ2-3; no clear D. CDR1 SGHTS and CDR2 YDEGEE come from the germline V gene. The V and J ends lost 0 bases and 1 base respectively, with 12 bases between them. The CDR3 covers 16 residues.

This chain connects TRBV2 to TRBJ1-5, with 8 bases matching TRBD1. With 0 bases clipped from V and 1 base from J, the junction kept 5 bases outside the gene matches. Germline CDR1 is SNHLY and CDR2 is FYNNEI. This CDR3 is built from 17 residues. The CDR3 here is CASSEADRDGSNQPQHF. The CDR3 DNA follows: TGTGCCAGCAGTGAAGCGGACAGGGACGGGAGCAATCAGCCCCAGCATTTT.

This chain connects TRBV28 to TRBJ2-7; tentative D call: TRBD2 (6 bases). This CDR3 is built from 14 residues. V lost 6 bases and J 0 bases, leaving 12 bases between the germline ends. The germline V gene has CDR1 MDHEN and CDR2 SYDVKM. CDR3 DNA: TGTGCCAGCAGCCGGGGACTGAACTCCTACGAGCAGTACTTC. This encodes CASSRGLNSYEQYF.

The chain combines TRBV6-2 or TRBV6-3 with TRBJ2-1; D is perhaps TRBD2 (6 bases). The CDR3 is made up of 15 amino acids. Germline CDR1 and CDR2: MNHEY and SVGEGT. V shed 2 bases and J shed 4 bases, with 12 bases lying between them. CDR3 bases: TGTGCCAGCAGTTACAGGCCTCGGGGGTACAATGAGCAGTTCTTC. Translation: CASSYRPRGYNEQFF.

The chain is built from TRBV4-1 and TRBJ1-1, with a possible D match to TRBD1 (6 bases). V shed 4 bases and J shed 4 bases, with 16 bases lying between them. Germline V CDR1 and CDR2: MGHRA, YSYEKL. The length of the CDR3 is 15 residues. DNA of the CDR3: TGCGCCAGCAGCCCTAGACAGGCGGTCAGCACTGAAGCTTTCTTT. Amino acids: CASSPRQAVSTEAFF.

The CDR3 here is CASSVDAGSYEQYF. The CDR3, as DNA: TGTGCCAGCAGCGTAGACGCGGGATCCTACGAGCAGTACTTC. V is TRBV9 and J is TRBJ2-7; D perhaps matches TRBD2 (6 bases). CDR1 SGDLS and CDR2 YYNGEE come from the germline V gene. The V gene lost 0 bases and the J gene lost 1 base, with 8 bases spanning the gap. The length of the CDR3 is 14 residues.

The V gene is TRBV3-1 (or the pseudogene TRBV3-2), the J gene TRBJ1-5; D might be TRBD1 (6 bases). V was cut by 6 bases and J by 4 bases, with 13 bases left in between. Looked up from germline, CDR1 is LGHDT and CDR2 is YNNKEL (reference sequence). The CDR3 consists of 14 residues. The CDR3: CASSLQGFNQPQHF. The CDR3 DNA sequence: TGTGCCAGCAGTCTACAGGGATTTAATCAGCCCCAGCATTTT.

The chain's CDR3 is CASSVGTYSEAFF. Written as DNA, the CDR3 is TGTGCCAGTTCTGTGGGGACATACTCTGAAGCTTTCTTT. The chain joins TRBV2 to TRBJ1-1; D is perhaps TRBD1 (6 bases). CDR1 and CDR2 (germline): SNHLY, FYNNEI. The CDR3 contains 13 residues. The V end lost 9 bases, the J end lost 6 bases, and 17 bases lay between the germline ends.

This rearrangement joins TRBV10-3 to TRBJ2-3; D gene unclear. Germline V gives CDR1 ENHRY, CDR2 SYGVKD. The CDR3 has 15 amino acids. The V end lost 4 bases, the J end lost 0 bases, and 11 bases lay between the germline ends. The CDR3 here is CAISGAGTSTDTQYF. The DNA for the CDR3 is TGTGCCATCAGTGGGGCAGGCACTAGCACAGATACGCAGTATTTT.